Presented here are 29 T cell receptor beta chains from one specimen sequenced in a study of blood T cell repertoires in COVID-19. Clones were sequenced by immunoSEQ multiplex PCR, and TCRdb holds only the in-frame ones, with some missing. The data contain approximately 88,000 clones, 75% to 85% of them seen just once; the ten biggest clones take up over 15%. The sequencing input was peripheral blood. These receptors were taken from a woman of 80 years or more with acute or convalescent COVID-19.

This clone was detected only a few times. This chain joins TRBV30 and TRBJ1-1; no clear D gene. With 3 bases removed from V and 0 bases from J, the gap between germline ends came to 8 bases. The CDR3 has 13 amino acids. The germline gives CDR1 GTSNPN, CDR2 SVGIG (reference sequence). The CDR3 is CAWSKTLNTEAFF. CDR3 DNA: TGTGCCTGGAGCAAGACATTGAACACTGAAGCTTTCTTT.

The V and J genes are TRBV5-4 and TRBJ2-5; the D gene is possibly TRBD1 (5 bases). V lost 2 bases and J 5 bases, leaving 16 bases between the germline ends. The CDR3 runs to 15 residues. CDR1 SGHNT and CDR2 YYREEE come from the germline V gene (reference sequence). CDR3 bases: TGTGCCAGCAGCTTTAGGGTAGGGGCCCGGGAGACCCAGTACTTC. It yields the protein CASSFRVGARETQYF.

This chain links TRBV5-5 with TRBJ1-6, with a weak D call TRBD1 (5 bases). The V gene's germline CDR1 is SGHKS and CDR2 YYEKEE (reference sequence). Trimming removed 4 bases from V and 5 bases from J, with 7 bases in between. The CDR3 loop spans 13 amino acids. CDR3 sequence: CASSGRDNSPLHF. Here the CDR3 DNA reads TGTGCCAGCAGCGGCAGGGATAATTCACCCCTCCACTTT.

The chain joins TRBV19 to TRBJ2-4; no definite D call. V gave up 7 bases and J gave up 0 bases, with 13 bases separating them. The length of the CDR3 is 15 residues. Germline CDR1 and CDR2: LNHDA and SQIVND (reference sequence). DNA of the CDR3: TGTGCCAGTACAAGTCTAGAGCTAGCCAAAAACATTCAGTACTTC. Its protein is CASTSLELAKNIQYF. The full variable domain, completed using reference TRBV19 and TRBJ2-4, is DGGITQSPKYLFRKEGQNVTLSCEQNLNHDAMYWYRQDPGQGLRLIYYSQIVNDFQKGDIAEGYSVSREKKESFPLTVTSAQKNPTAFYLCASTSLELAKNIQYFGAGTRLSVL.

The chain has TRBV4-1 and TRBJ2-1; TRBD2 matches 10 bases. The CDR3 sequence is 19 residues long. In germline, CDR1 is MGHRA, CDR2 YSYEKL. V shed 0 bases, J shed 0 bases, and the junction held 8 bases outside the gene matches. The CDR3 here is CASSQDSLAGDSSYNEQFF. The CDR3, as DNA: TGCGCCAGCAGCCAAGATTCCCTAGCGGGGGACAGCTCCTACAATGAGCAGTTCTTC.

The chain is built from TRBV18 and TRBJ1-1, with unresolved D. Germline V CDR1 and CDR2: KGHSH, LQKENI. Trimming stripped 3 bases from V and 1 base from J, with 6 bases between. This CDR3 region has 13 residues. The CDR3 protein is CASSPTGNTEAFF. For the CDR3, the DNA is TGTGCCAGCTCACCCACGGGGAACACTGAAGCTTTCTTT.

The chain uses TRBV4-2 and TRBJ2-5; 8 nucleotides line up with TRBD2. CDR1 LGHNA and CDR2 YNFKEQ come from the germline V gene. The trim removed 2 bases at V and 4 bases at J, leaving 9 bases unmatched. The CDR3 contains 16 residues. CDR3 in amino acids: CASSQWGTRGGETQYF. CDR3 nucleotides: TGTGCCAGCAGCCAATGGGGGACTAGAGGGGGAGAGACCCAGTACTTC.

The chain links TRBV6-5 to TRBJ2-3, with TRBD2 matching over 10 bases. CDR1 is MNHEY, CDR2 SVGAGI, per germline. The CDR3 is made up of 13 amino acids. J lost 3 bases, V lost 6 bases, and 0 bases had no gene match. The CDR3 DNA reads as TGTGCCAGCAGGACTAGCGGGACAGATACGCAGTATTTT. Protein product: CASRTSGTDTQYF.

The CDR3 DNA is TGCGCCAGCAGCATGGCCTATGAGGGTGAAAAACTGTTTTTT. Translating gives CASSMAYEGEKLFF. The chain links TRBV5-1 to TRBJ1-4, with D unresolved. V was clipped by 4 bases and J by 7 bases, with 14 bases between them. Germline V lookup: CDR1 SGHRS, CDR2 YFSETQ. CDR3 length equals 14 residues.

The chain is built from TRBV5-8 and TRBJ2-6, with D hard to call. The CDR3 loop spans 15 amino acids. Trimming pared 0 bases from V and 1 base from J, leaving 5 bases between. Germline loops: CDR1 SGHTS, CDR2 YDEGEE. The CDR3 loop reads CASSLDSSGANVLTF. As DNA, the CDR3 is TGTGCCAGCAGCTTGGACAGTTCTGGGGCCAACGTCCTGACTTTC.

The rearrangement links TRBV27 to TRBJ1-2; D is possibly TRBD1 (5 bases). CDR3 length equals 16 residues. Germline CDR1 and CDR2: MNHEY and SMNVEV (reference sequence). V was pared by 3 bases and J by 2 bases, with 16 bases between. CDR3 bases: TGTGCCAGCAGTTTTGTCGGGGGTTTATCGAACTATGGCTACACCTTC. Translating it yields CASSFVGGLSNYGYTF.

The V and J genes are TRBV15 and TRBJ2-3, with D unclear. CDR1 is LNHNV, CDR2 YYDKDF, per germline (reference sequence). The CDR3 has 14 amino acids. V dropped 2 bases and J dropped 6 bases, with 12 bases sitting between them. The CDR3 DNA reads as TGTGCCACCAGCAGATCGACCGCGGAGGATACGCAGTATTTT. It translates to CATSRSTAEDTQYF.

The chain has TRBV19 and TRBJ2-1, with 10 bases fitting TRBD2. Germline V gives CDR1 LNHDA, CDR2 SQIVND (reference sequence). The V and J ends lost 3 bases and 7 bases, in that order; junction bases with no gene match: 6. This CDR3 is 15 amino acids long. CDR3 coding DNA: TGTGCCAGTAGTATTCTAGCGGGAGTATTAAATGAGCAGTTCTTC. As protein: CASSILAGVLNEQFF.

This chain joins TRBV5-1 and TRBJ2-1; no definite D call. Germline CDR1 reads SGHRS; CDR2 reads YFSETQ. This CDR3 comprises 12 residues. V dropped 1 base and J dropped 6 bases, with 5 bases sitting between them. The CDR3 loop is CASSLSFNEQFF. The CDR3 nucleotides read TGCGCCAGCAGCTTGTCGTTCAATGAGCAGTTCTTC.

The sample holds one count of this clone. This rearrangement joins TRBV5-8 to TRBJ2-7; D unresolved. V was trimmed by 2 bases and J by 3 bases, leaving 12 bases between them. The CDR3 runs 14 residues. Germline lookup yields CDR1 SGHTS and CDR2 YDEGEE. The CDR3 DNA follows: TGTGCCAGCAGCTTTGTCCCCTGGAGCTACGAGCAGTACTTC. As protein: CASSFVPWSYEQYF.

This rearrangement joins TRBV6-5 to TRBJ1-1; 7 nucleotides line up with TRBD1. This CDR3 region has 14 residues. V dropped 2 bases and J dropped 5; count of bases not matched to a gene: 5. Germline values: CDR1 MNHEY, CDR2 SVGAGI. Here the CDR3 DNA reads TGTGCCAGCAGTTACGACAGGGCCAAAACTGAAGCTTTCTTT. Protein: CASSYDRAKTEAFF.

This clone has only one observation. The chain joins TRBV7-2 to TRBJ2-4; D perhaps matches TRBD1 (7 bases). The CDR3 spans 14 residues. Trimming pared 1 base from V and 7 bases from J, leaving 11 bases between. From germline, CDR1 is SGHTA and CDR2 FQGNSA. The CDR3 DNA reads as TGTGCCAGCAGCTTAGATCCAGGGGGGAACATTCAGTACTTC. It translates to CASSLDPGGNIQYF.

In this sample, this clone turned up a few times. The CDR3 bases are TGTGCCAGCAGTTTTGGGACAGGGGGTGAAAAACTGTTTTTT. This gives the protein CASSFGTGGEKLFF. The V call is TRBV5-6, the J call TRBJ1-4; 11 bases are shared with TRBD1. The V gene end was trimmed by 5 bases and the J gene end by 7 bases; junction bases not matched to a gene: 4. CDR1 is SGHDT, CDR2 YYEEEE, per germline. The CDR3 extends over 14 amino acids.

The chain carries TRBV11-2 and TRBJ2-5, with 11 bases fitting TRBD2. This CDR3 has 17 amino acids. J was trimmed by 5 bases and V by 1 base; bases with no gene match: 9. Germline V gene data show CDR1 as SGHAT and CDR2 as FQNNGV. The CDR3 DNA reads as TGTGCCAGCAGCTTAGCGGGCCTAGCGGGGGGTGGGGAGACCCAGTACTTC. Residues: CASSLAGLAGGGETQYF.

V gene TRBV21-1 combines with J gene TRBJ2-7; the table assigns TRBD2, which was not confirmed against the DNA. TRBV21-1 is reported as a pseudogene. The CDR3 has 15 residues. CDR3 sequence: CASSNSGTSGYEQYF. The CDR3 coding sequence is TGTGCCAGCAGCAACTCCGGGACTAGCGGCTACGAGCAGTACTTC.

V usage is TRBV6-5 and J usage is TRBJ1-6; 9 bases agree with TRBD1. In germline, CDR1 is MNHEY, CDR2 SVGAGI. The CDR3 has 15 residues. The junction had 5 bases not matched to a gene; V was cut back by 4 bases and J by 7 bases. The DNA for the CDR3 is TGTGCCAGCAGTTGGGACAGGGAGGTAAATTCACCCCTCCACTTT. Its translation: CASSWDREVNSPLHF.

This clone was found a few times. The CDR3: CASGEQGANQPQHF. The CDR3 nucleotides are TGTGCCAGCGGAGAACAGGGGGCCAATCAGCCCCAGCATTTT. This rearrangement joins TRBV3-1 (or the pseudogene TRBV3-2) to TRBJ1-5; TRBD1 matches 9 bases. With V trimmed by 8 bases and J by 3 bases, 5 bases remained unmatched. Germline loops: CDR1 LGHDT, CDR2 YNNKEL (reference sequence). This CDR3 has 14 residues.

The chain employs TRBV21-1 and TRBJ2-5; the D segment call TRBD1 is taken from the table without a DNA check. TRBV21-1 is shown as a pseudogene. The CDR3 totals 13 residues. The CDR3 loop is CASSKGQGETQYF. The CDR3 bases are TGTGCCAGCAGCAAAGGCCAGGGAGAGACCCAGTACTTC.

The chain employs TRBV2 and TRBJ2-5; a possible D gene is TRBD1 (6 bases). V was cut by 4 bases and J by 5 bases, with 17 bases left in between. This CDR3 region has 15 residues. CDR1 and CDR2 from the germline V gene are SNHLY and FYNNEI. As DNA, the CDR3 is TGTGCCAGCAGTGGACGGCAGGGGACGAGGGAGACCCAGTACTTC. It encodes CASSGRQGTRETQYF.

This clone was recorded a few times. V usage is TRBV2 and J usage is TRBJ2-7, with D unresolved. Germline V gene lookup returns CDR1 SNHLY and CDR2 FYNNEI. The CDR3 covers 15 residues. Trimming removed 5 bases at V and 6 bases at J, with 20 bases between. The chain's CDR3 is CASSLQLQPVGEQYF. The CDR3 coding sequence is TGTGCCAGCAGTCTCCAACTGCAACCGGTTGGCGAGCAGTACTTC. Full variable domain (remainder filled in from reference TRBV2 and TRBJ2-7): EPEVTQTPSHQVTQMGQEVILRCVPISNHLYFYWYRQILGQKVEFLVSFYNNEISEKSEIFDDQFSVERPDGSNFTLKIRSTKLEDSAMYFCASSLQLQPVGEQYFGPGTRLTVT.

The V and J genes are TRBV6-6 and TRBJ1-4; unclear D gene. CDR1 MNHNY and CDR2 SVGAGI come from the germline V gene (reference sequence). This CDR3 is 13 amino acids long. Trimming took 7 bases from V and 4 from J, leaving 10 bases between them. CDR3 in amino acids: CASTGSFNEKLFF. In nucleotides, the CDR3 is TGTGCCAGCACAGGCAGCTTTAATGAAAAACTGTTTTTT.

About this clone: At one end, the junction sequence differs from germline, possibly due to a read error. The chain combines TRBV7-2 with TRBJ2-3; the match to TRBD2 covers 7 bases. In germline, CDR1 is SGHTA, CDR2 FQGNSA. The CDR3 consists of 15 residues. CDR3 DNA: TGTGCCAGCAGCCCAGCGGGACTAAGCATAGATACGCAGTATTTT. Amino acids: CASSPAGLSIDTQYF.

The chain has TRBV19 and TRBJ1-1, with D maybe TRBD1 (6 bases). CDR3 length: 17 residues. The V gene's germline CDR1 is LNHDA and CDR2 SQIVND (reference sequence). The V end lost 4 bases, the J end lost 4 bases, and 22 bases lay between the germline ends. CDR3 sequence reads: CASSTQGRGRLGTEAFF. The CDR3 region has the DNA TGTGCCAGTAGTACGCAGGGGCGGGGGCGGTTGGGCACTGAAGCTTTCTTT. The full variable domain, rest sourced from reference TRBV19 and TRBJ1-1, is DGGITQSPKYLFRKEGQNVTLSCEQNLNHDAMYWYRQDPGQGLRLIYYSQIVNDFQKGDIAEGYSVSREKKESFPLTVTSAQKNPTAFYLCASSTQGRGRLGTEAFFGQGTRLTVV.

This clone showed up just a few times. CDR3 DNA sequence: TGCGCCAGCAGCTTGGGTACGACAGACACCGGGGAGCTGTTTTTT. It translates to CASSLGTTDTGELFF. The chain employs TRBV5-1 and TRBJ2-2; tentative D call: TRBD1 (5 bases). CDR1 is SGHRS, CDR2 YFSETQ, per germline. This CDR3 has 15 amino acids. V shed 0 bases and J shed 3 bases, with 9 bases lying between them.